Following are 7 T cell receptor beta chains from one sample sequenced in a study of monozygotic twins with inflammatory bowel disease. No DNA is given; TCRdb re-called the 5' RACE reads and lists each CDR3 protein once. The listing records around 140,000 distinct CDR3 sequences. The sequencing input was blood. These receptors were obtained from a human donor with ulcerative colitis or Crohn's disease, or a healthy co-twin of an affected twin (not recorded which).

The chain carries TRBV5-6 and TRBJ2-1. Per germline, CDR1 SGHDT and CDR2 YYEEEE. The length of the CDR3 is 17 residues. CDR3: CASSLVAGVRKVNEQFF. The entire variable domain, with the rest obtained from reference TRBV5-6 and TRBJ2-1, is as follows: DAGVTQSPTHLIKTRGQQVTLRCSPKSGHDTVSWYQQALGQGPQFIFQYYEEEERQRGNFPDRFSGHQFPNYSSELNVNALLLGDSALYLCASSLVAGVRKVNEQFFGPGTRLTVL.

The chain combines TRBV5-1 with TRBJ2-3; TCRdb selects TRBD2, and the lack of DNA leaves this call unchecked. This CDR3 is 15 amino acids long. Germline V gene lookup returns CDR1 SGHRS and CDR2 YFSETQ. The CDR3 region is CASSLASGVGSPQYF.

This chain's CDR3 is CSAMSRGGETQYF. The rearrangement uses TRBV20-1 and TRBJ2-5; TCRdb's D call, TRBD1, is unchecked because there is no DNA. The CDR3 is made up of 13 amino acids. Germline lookup yields CDR1 DFQATT and CDR2 SNEGSKA (reference sequence).

V gene TRBV18 combines with J gene TRBJ2-1; there is no DNA to check the TCRdb D call of TRBD1. This CDR3 is 17 amino acids long. Germline-derived CDR1 and CDR2 are KGHSH and LQKENI. Here the CDR3 reads CASSALSRGGLNNEQFF.

This chain connects TRBV5-1 to TRBJ2-7; TCRdb calls TRBD1, which cannot be checked without DNA. The CDR3 covers 14 residues. The germline gives CDR1 SGHRS, CDR2 YFSETQ. The CDR3 region is CASSLGQGGYEQYF.

The genes are TRBV5-4 and TRBJ2-2. The CDR3 is 15 residues long. In germline, CDR1 is SGHNT, CDR2 YYREEE (reference sequence). The CDR3 loop is CASSLVPLGTGELFF.

The V gene is TRBV5-1, the J gene TRBJ2-5. This CDR3 has 14 amino acids. Germline CDR1 and CDR2: SGHRS and YFSETQ. The CDR3 sequence is CASSLGYGQETQYF.